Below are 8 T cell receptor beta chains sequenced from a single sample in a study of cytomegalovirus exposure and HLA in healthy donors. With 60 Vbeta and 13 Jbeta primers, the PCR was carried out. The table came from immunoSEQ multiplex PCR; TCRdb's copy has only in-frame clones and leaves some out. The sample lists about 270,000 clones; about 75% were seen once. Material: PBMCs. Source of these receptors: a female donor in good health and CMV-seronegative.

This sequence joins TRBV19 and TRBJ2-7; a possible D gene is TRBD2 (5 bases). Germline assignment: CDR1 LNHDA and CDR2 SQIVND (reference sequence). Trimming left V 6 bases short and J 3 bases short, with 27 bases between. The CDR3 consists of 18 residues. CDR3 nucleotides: TGTGCCAGTAGCCCAACCAGAAGCGTCGGGGTGCCCCGCTACGAGCAGTACTTC. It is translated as CASSPTRSVGVPRYEQYF.

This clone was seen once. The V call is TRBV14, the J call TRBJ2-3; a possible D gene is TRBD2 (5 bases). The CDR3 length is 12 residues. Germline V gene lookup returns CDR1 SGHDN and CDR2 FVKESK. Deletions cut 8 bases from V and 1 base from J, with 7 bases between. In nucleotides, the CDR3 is TGTGCCAGCGCGGGCGGCACAGATACGCAGTATTTT. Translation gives CASAGGTDTQYF.

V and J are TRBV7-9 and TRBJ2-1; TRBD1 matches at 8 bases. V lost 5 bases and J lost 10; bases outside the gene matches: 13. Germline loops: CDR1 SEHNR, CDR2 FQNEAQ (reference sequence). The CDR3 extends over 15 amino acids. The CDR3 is CASSQGQGKFQEQFF. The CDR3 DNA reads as TGTGCCAGCAGCCAAGGACAGGGTAAATTCCAAGAGCAGTTCTTC.

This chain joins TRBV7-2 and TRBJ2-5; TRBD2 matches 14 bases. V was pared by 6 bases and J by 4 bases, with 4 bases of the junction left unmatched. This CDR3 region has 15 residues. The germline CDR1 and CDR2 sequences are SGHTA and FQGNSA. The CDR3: CASRGLAGVGETQYF. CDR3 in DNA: TGTGCCAGCAGGGGACTAGCGGGAGTTGGAGAGACCCAGTACTTC.

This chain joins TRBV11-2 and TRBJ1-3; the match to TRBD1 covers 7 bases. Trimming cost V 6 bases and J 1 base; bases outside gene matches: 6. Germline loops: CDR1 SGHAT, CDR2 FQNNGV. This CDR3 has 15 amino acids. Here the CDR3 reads CASSLTGASGNTIYF. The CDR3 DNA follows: TGTGCCAGCAGTCTAACAGGGGCTTCTGGAAACACCATATATTTT.

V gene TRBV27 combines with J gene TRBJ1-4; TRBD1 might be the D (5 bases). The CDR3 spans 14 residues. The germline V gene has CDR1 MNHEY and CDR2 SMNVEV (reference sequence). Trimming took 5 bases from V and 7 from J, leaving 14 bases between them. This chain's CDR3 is CASSTQVASEKLFF. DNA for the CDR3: TGTGCCAGCAGTACACAGGTCGCGTCTGAAAAACTGTTTTTT.

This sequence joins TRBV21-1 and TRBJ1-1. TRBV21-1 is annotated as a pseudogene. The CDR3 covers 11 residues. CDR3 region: CASSSDTEAFF. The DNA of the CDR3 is TGTGCCAGCAGCTCTGACACTGAAGCTTTCTTT.

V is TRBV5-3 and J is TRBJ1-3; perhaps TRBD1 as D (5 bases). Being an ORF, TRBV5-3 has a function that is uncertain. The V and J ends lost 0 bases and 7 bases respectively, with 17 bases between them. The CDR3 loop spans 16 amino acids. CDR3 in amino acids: CARSLAGLTSWNTIYF. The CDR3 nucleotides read TGTGCCAGAAGCTTGGCGGGACTGACTTCTTGGAACACCATATATTTT.